This T cell receptor (beta chain) came from a study of blood T cell repertoires in COVID-19. The overall study: Acute-phase and convalescent COVID-19 samples originated in the United States, Italy and Spain. T cells, B-cell-depleted T cells, or PBMCs supplied cDNA or gDNA.

Per the original methods: Quantification of nucleated cells was approximated via reference gene primer amplification. Measured with immunoSEQ multiplex PCR; TCRdb has only the in-frame clones, and not every one. V and J calls and clone size come straight from that table; D and trimming were deduced from the DNA. This sample has some 320,000 clones, with roughly 90% found just once. Categorization into cohorts depended on clinical history that participants reported. V lost 0 bases, J lost 12 bases, and 8 bases lay in between. This CDR3 has 12 residues. Germline values: CDR1 KGHSH, CDR2 LQKENI. This TCR was sampled from a man in his 60s who had recovered from COVID-19. The rearrangement links TRBV18 to TRBJ1-4; tentative D call: TRBD1 (5 bases). Sequenced input: PBMCs or T cells enriched from blood (not recorded which). The CDR3 sequence: CASSPPGEELFF. The CDR3 bases are TGTGCCAGCTCACCACCGGGGGAGGAACTGTTTTTT.